The entry below gives a single T cell receptor (beta chain) sequence along with its context. Germline assignment: CDR1 SGDLS and CDR2 YYNGEE. The CDR3 runs to 15 residues. Trimming removed 3 bases from V and 0 bases from J, with 10 bases in between. Sequencing used immunoSEQ multiplex PCR; TCRdb keeps in-frame clones, though not all of them. The sample lists around 150,000 clones; 85% were seen once. This sample stems from a study of blood T cell repertoires in COVID-19. The sequencing sample was made of peripheral blood. The receptor comes from a human donor with acute or convalescent COVID-19. The donor label of this sample is uncertain. The chain recombines TRBV9 with TRBJ1-3; D call uncertain. The CDR3 DNA reads as TGTGCCAGCAGCGACACACCATACTCTGGAAACACCATATATTTT. This encodes CASSDTPYSGNTIYF.